The sequence of this T cell receptor beta chain was determined in a study of human T cells and chemical hapten exposure (dated by TCRdb to the early 2020s). Turning to the overall study: For sensitization, 2% DPC in acetone was applied to an approximately 2 cm by approximately 2 cm area of upper inner arm skin. Throughout the study period of 20 to 25 weeks, patients also received therapeutic DPC doses to the scalp every week. Blood samples were taken from patients before sensitization (week 0) and then at 2, 6 and about 24 weeks after DPC sensitization. Patch testing was performed on the upper back with Finn chambers containing 0.01% DPC, and the patch tests were scored after 6 days according to International Contact Dermatitis Research Group standards. Blood for TCR sequencing was provided by twenty-nine alopecia patients at one to four time points (pre-sensitization, 2, 6 and 24 weeks). In alopecia patients, the study followed how the peripheral blood TCR repertoire changed in vivo over primary and secondary sensitization to diphenylcyclopropenone (DPC), a hapten. The libraries were sequenced as a pool, and the TCR yield per sample differed mostly because of small variations in library volumes within the pool. The patient cohort, mostly female, included alopecia areata with under or over 50% scalp involvement, alopecia totalis and alopecia universalis. Broader findings and caveats from the paper: DPC sensitization did not change how many TCRs were above 1 in 1000 frequency, and no evidence was found of alterations in global repertoire structure. Repeated subsampling changed both the strength of the expansion versus patch-test correlation and the threshold at which that correlation became significant. A positive correlation was found between the number of PT1 expanded TCRs and patch test score, with significance reached at thresholds 8, 16 and 32 but not 4. Because all patients had alopecia, a presumed autoimmune disease, the immune response of the patients might differ from that of healthy individuals. Expanded TCRs formed significantly more large CDR3 similarity clusters than pre-sensitization or healthy control sets, consistent with antigen-driven responses.

The sample's time point label, decoded: pre-sensitization, week 0. This specimen's treatment or condition label, per the study, means: therapeutic diphenylcyclopropenone sensitization with weekly scalp DPC. At each patch-test visit, blood was drawn before the patch test was applied. To be eligible, patients had to be aged 18 to 70, diagnosed with alopecia and judged suitable for DPC therapy, while pregnant patients were excluded. Total RNA was isolated from unfractionated whole blood collected in Tempus Blood RNA tubes. V was cut back by 0 bases and J by 9 bases, leaving a gap of 14 bases between them. From the cysteine through the phenylalanine, the CDR3 covers 14 amino acids. Only CDR3 DNA is held: 42 bases, read in frame from base 1. Via the germline V gene, CDR1 is LGHNA and CDR2 YNFKEQ. The library came from RACE. The sample was run on a NextSeq 500. Library preparation attached unique molecular identifiers to individual cDNA molecules for quantitative, reproducible TCR counting. From each blood RNA sample, both TCR alpha and TCR beta chains were sequenced. As for how the authors treated the data: Samples had a median of roughly 98,000 TCRs, with a range from roughly 23,224 to 700,000. V, J and CDR3 annotation of the TCR reads was performed with the Decombinator software suite. To make PS versus PT1 abundance plots, every sample was subsampled to the same number of TCRs (28,000). TCRs were defined as expanded if absent before sensitization and observed at least eight times at the 2-week time point. In TCRdb, the public reads were trimmed at Q25 with fastp and aligned with MiXCR, with productive beta chains retained. CDR3 protein duplicates are merged, each entry listing the most common genes and DNA. TCRdb, rather than the study authors, made the V and J calls. A total of approximately 320,000 distinct CDR3 sequences appear in this sample, over 5% of them only once. Approximately 8.2% of the sample is held by the ten biggest clonotypes.

In the case of this clonotype: Its antigen is not yet known. This may be a read error: a much more frequent sequence differs by one nucleotide.

This clonotype originated in a woman younger than 35 with alopecia areata. Some clones in this sample may be carry-over from other donors' samples. Recombination connected TRBV4-2 to TRBJ1-2; possibly the D gene is TRBD1, per 6 matching bases. Sequenced material: whole blood, taken in connection with sensitization to the hapten diphenylcyclopropenone (DPC). In nucleotide form, the sequence is TGTGCCAGCAGCCAAGATACCGACAGGTACAGCTACACCTTC. Translated, it reads CASSQDTDRYSYTF.